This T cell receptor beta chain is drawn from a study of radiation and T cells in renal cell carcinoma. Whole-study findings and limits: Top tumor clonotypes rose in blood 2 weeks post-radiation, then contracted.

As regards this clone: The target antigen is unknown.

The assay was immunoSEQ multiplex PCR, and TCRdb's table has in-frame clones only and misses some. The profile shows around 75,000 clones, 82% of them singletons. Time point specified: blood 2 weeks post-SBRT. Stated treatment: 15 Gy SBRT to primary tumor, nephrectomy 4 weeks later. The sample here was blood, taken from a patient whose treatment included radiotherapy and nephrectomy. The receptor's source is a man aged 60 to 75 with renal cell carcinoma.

The CDR3 region is CASSYGETQYF. CDR3 sequence (DNA): TGTGCCAGCAGCTATGGAGAGACCCAGTACTTC. The rearrangement uses TRBV5-8 and TRBJ2-5; no clear D gene. The CDR3 consists of 11 residues. Germline lookup yields CDR1 SGHTS and CDR2 YDEGEE. Trimming stripped 3 bases from V and 4 bases from J, with 4 bases between.